This entry features one T cell receptor beta chain sequence. What it recognizes is unknown. The sample's time point: week 11, during vaccination. A 20-mer mutant IDH1 peptide at 300 ug was injected subcutaneously with topical imiquimod. The donors' diagnosis was new WHO grade 3 or 4 astrocytoma that was IDH1-mutant and ATRX-lost. This sample stems from a study of a mutant IDH1 vaccine in newly diagnosed glioma. Background on the study: Initiation of the vaccine course occurred 4-6 weeks after radiotherapy alone, or alongside temozolomide cycles. Study findings and constraints: Shifts in the top peripheral T cell clonotypes seemed unrelated to pseudoprogression.

Measured with immunoSEQ multiplex PCR; TCRdb has only the in-frame clones, and not every one. The sample holds fewer than 75,000 clones, roughly 83% seen once. The source is a woman between 50 and 59 years old with glioma. Specimen: PBMCs, collected from a glioma patient whose treatment included an IDH1 peptide vaccine.

CDR3 DNA: TGTGCCAGCAGCTTCAAATCACAGGGGAATTCTAATGAAAAACTGTTTTTT. It yields the protein CASSFKSQGNSNEKLFF. The chain links TRBV7-9 to TRBJ1-4; TRBD1 matches at 7 bases. With 3 bases clipped from V and 3 bases from J, the junction kept 10 bases outside the gene matches. This CDR3 contains 17 residues. The germline V gene encodes CDR1 SEHNR and CDR2 FQNEAQ (reference sequence).